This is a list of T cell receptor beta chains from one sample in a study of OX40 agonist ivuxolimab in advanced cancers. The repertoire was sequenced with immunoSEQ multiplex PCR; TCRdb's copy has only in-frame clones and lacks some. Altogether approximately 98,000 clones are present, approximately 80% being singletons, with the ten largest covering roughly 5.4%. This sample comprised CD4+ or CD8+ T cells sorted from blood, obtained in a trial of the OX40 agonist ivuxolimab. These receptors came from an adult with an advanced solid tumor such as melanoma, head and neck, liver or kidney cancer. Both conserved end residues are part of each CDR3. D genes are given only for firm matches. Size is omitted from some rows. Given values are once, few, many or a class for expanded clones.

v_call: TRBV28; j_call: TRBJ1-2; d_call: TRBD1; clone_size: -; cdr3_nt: TGTGCCAGCAGACTCGGCTCAGGGGGCTGGGGCTACACCTTC; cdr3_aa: CASRLGSGGWGYTF
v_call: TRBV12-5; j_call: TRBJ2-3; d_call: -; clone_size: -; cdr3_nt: TGTGCTAGTGGTTTGGTACTATCGACCGGGGGCCAAGATACGCAGTATTTT; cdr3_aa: CASGLVLSTGGQDTQYF
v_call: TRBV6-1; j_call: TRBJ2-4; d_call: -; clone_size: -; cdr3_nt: TGTGCCAGCAGTGAAGCCTACGGGGGCTTAGCCAAAAACATTCAGTACTTC; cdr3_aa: CASSEAYGGLAKNIQYF
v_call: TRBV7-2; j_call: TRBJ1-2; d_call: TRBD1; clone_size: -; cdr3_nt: TGTGCCAGCAGCTCACCGAGAGGGACAGGGACAGGCGGCTACACCTTC; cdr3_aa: CASSSPRGTGTGGYTF
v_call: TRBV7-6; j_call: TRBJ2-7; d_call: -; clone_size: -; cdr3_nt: TGTGCCAGCAGCTATGGTACAGGGAGCGACGAGCAGTACTTC; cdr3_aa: CASSYGTGSDEQYF
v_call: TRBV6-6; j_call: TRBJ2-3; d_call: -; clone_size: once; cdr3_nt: TGCGCCAGCAACCAACTCAGCCGCACAGATACGCAGTATTTT; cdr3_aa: CASNQLSRTDTQYF
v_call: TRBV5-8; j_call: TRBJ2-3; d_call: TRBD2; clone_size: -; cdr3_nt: TGTGCCAGCAGCTCCGGGACTAGCGGCTACACAGATACGCAGTATTTT; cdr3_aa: CASSSGTSGYTDTQYF
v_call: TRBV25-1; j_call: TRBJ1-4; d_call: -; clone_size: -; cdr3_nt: TGTGCCAGCAGTCGTAGGGCTTTTGGTGAAAAACTGTTTTTT; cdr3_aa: CASSRRAFGEKLFF
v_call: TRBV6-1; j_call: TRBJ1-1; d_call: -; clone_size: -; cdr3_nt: TGTGCCAGCAGTCACCTGGGCCAGAACACTGAAGCTTTCTTT; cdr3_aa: CASSHLGQNTEAFF
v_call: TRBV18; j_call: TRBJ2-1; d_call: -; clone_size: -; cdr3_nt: TGTGCCAGCTCACCGGTAGCTAGCGCGACCTACAATGAGCAGTTCTTC; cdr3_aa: CASSPVASATYNEQFF
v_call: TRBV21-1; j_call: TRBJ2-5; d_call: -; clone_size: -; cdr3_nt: TGTGCCAGCAGCAAAGTAGGGTGGAAGGTAGCGGGAGGGTGTCGGGAGACCCAGTACTTC; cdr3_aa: CASSKVGWKVAGGCRETQYF
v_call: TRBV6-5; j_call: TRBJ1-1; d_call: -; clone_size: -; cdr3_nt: TGTGCCAGCGGGAATGTAGGGTCCGGGAACACTGAAGCTTTCTTT; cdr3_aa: CASGNVGSGNTEAFF
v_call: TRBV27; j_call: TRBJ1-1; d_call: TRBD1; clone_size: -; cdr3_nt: TGTGCCAGCAGTCCAGGGGGGGACAGGGGTATGAGGACTGAAGCTTTCTTT; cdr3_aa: CASSPGGDRGMRTEAFF
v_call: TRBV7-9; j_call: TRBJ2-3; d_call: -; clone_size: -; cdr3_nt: TGTGCCAGCAGCTTTAGCGGAGTAGAGGTAACGCAGTATTTT; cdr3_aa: CASSFSGVEVTQYF
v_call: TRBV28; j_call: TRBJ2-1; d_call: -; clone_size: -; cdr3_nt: TGTGCCAGCAGTTCATACGACTTAAGCTCCTACAATGAGCAGTTCTTC; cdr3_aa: CASSSYDLSSYNEQFF
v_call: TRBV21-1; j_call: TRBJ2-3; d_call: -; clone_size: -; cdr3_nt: TGTGCCAGCAGCAAACGTTCGGGACTTGCAGATACGCAGTATTTT; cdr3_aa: CASSKRSGLADTQYF
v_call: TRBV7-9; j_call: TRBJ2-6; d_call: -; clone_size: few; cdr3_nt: TGTGCCAGCAGCCGTAATCAGGTCCTGACTTTC; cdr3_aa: CASSRNQVLTF
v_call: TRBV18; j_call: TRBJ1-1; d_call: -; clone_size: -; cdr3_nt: TGTGCCAGCTCACCAGGGGAGGGGAAAGCTTTCTTT; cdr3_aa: CASSPGEGKAFF
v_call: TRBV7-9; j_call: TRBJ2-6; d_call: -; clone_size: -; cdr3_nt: TGTGCCAGCAGCTTAGCCGGGTTACCTTTCTCTGGGGCCAACGTCCTGACTTTC; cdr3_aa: CASSLAGLPFSGANVLTF
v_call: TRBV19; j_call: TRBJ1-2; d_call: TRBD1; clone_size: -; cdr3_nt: TGTGCCAGTAGTAAGGGCGGGGACAGGAACTATGGCTACACCTTC; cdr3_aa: CASSKGGDRNYGYTF